The source of this T cell receptor beta chain is a study of cytomegalovirus exposure and HLA in healthy donors. This clone was recorded only once. Primers for the PCR totalled 60 Vbeta and 13 Jbeta. Measured with immunoSEQ multiplex PCR; TCRdb has only the in-frame clones, and not every one. The table lists 85,000 to 90,000 clones, about 75% of them singletons. Germline CDR1 is SGHTS and CDR2 is YDEGEE. There are 14 residues in the CDR3. V was pared by 4 bases and J by 0 bases, with 3 bases of the junction left unmatched. The origin of this receptor is a young man in good health and CMV-seropositive. Sequencing input: PBMCs. V and J are TRBV5-8 and TRBJ1-1, with TRBD1 matching 7 bases. CDR3 DNA sequence: TGTGCCAGCAGCCTCGGGACAGTGAACACTGAAGCTTTCTTT. Translation: CASSLGTVNTEAFF.